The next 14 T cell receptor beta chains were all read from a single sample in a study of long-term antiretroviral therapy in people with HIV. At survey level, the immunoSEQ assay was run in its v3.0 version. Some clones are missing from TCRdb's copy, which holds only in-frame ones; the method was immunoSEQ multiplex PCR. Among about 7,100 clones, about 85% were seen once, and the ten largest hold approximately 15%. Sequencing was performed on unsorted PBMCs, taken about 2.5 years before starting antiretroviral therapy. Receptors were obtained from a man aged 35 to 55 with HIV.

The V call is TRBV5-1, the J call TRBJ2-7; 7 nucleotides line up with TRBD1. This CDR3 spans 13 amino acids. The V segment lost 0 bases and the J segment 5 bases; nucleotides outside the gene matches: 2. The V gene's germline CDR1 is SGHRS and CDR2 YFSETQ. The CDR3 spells CASSLDRGDEQYF. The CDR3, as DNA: TGCGCCAGCAGCTTGGACAGGGGAGACGAGCAGTACTTC. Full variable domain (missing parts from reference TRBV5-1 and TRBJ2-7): KAGVTQTPRYLIKTRGQQVTLSCSPISGHRSVSWYQQTPGQGLQFLFEYFSETQRNKGNFPGRFSGRQFSNSRSEMNVSTLELGDSALYLCASSLDRGDEQYFGPGTRLTVT.

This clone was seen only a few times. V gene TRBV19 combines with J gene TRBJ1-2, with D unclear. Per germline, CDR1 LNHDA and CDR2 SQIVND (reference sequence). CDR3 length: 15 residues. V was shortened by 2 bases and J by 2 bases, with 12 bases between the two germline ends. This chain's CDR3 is CASSIIGQRNYGYTF. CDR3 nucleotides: TGTGCCAGTAGTATAATAGGGCAAAGGAACTATGGCTACACCTTC.

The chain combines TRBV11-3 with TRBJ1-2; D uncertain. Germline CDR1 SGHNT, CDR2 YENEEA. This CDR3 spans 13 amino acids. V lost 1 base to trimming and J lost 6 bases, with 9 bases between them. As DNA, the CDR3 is TGTGCCAGCAGCTTAGTCCCCCCTCATGGCTACACCTTC. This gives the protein CASSLVPPHGYTF.

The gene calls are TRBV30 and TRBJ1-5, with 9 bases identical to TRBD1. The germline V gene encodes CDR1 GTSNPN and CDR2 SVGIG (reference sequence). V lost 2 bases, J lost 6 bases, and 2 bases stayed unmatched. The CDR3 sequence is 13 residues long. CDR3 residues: CAWSPDRGQPQHF. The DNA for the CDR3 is TGTGCCTGGAGTCCGGACAGGGGTCAGCCCCAGCATTTT.

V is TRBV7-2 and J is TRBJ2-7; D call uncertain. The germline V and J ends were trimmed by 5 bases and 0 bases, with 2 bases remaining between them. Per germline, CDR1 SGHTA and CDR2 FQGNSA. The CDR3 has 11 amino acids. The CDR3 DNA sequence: TGTGCCAGCAGCCTCTCCTACGAGCAGTACTTC. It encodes CASSLSYEQYF.

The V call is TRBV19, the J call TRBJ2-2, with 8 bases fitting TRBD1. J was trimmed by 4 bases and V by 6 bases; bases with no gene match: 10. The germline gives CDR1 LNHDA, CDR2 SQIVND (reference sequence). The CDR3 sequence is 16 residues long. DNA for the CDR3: TGTGCCAGTAGGCCTCCTCAGGGGGCGGGCACCGGGGAGCTGTTTTTT. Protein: CASRPPQGAGTGELFF.

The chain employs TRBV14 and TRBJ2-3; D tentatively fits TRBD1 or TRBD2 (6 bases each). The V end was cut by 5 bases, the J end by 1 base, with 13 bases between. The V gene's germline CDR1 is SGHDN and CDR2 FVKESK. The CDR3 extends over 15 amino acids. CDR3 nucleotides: TGTGCCAGCAGCGCGGGGACAACAGGCACAGATACGCAGTATTTT. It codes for CASSAGTTGTDTQYF.

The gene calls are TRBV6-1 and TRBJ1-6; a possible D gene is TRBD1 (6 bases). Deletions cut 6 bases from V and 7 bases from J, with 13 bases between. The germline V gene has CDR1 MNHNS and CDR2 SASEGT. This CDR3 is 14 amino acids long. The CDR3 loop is CASSNREGNSPLHF. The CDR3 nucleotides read TGTGCCAGCAGCAACAGGGAGGGCAATTCACCCCTCCACTTT.

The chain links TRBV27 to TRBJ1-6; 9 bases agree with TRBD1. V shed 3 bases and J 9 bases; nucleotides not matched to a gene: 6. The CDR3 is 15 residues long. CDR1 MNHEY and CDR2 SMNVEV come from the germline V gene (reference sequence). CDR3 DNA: TGTGCCAGCAGTTTTTCCGGGACAGGGAGTTCACCCCTCCACTTT. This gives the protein CASSFSGTGSSPLHF.

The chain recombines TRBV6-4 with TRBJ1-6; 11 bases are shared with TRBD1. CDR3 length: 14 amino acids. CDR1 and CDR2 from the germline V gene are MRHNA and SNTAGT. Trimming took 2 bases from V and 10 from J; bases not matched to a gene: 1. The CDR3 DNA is TGTGCCAGCAGTGACCGGGACAGGGGGTCACCCCTCCACTTT. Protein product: CASSDRDRGSPLHF.

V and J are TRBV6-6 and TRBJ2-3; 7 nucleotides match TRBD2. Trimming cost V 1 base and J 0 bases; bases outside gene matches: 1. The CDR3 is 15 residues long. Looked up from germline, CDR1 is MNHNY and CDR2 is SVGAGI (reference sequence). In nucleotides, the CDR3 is TGTGCCAGCAGTTACTTGGGGGGGAGCACAGATACGCAGTATTTT. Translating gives CASSYLGGSTDTQYF.

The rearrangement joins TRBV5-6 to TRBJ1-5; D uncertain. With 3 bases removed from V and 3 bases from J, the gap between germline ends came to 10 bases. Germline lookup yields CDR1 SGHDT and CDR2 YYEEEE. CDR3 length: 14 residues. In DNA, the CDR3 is TGTGCCAGCAGCTCAGGACGGCACAATCAGCCCCAGCATTTT. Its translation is CASSSGRHNQPQHF.

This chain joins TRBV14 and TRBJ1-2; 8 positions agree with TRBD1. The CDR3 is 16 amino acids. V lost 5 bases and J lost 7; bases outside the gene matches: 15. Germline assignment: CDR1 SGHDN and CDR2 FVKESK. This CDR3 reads CASSDLGQGAAGGYTF. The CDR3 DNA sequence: TGTGCCAGCAGCGATCTAGGACAGGGAGCAGCCGGTGGCTACACCTTC.

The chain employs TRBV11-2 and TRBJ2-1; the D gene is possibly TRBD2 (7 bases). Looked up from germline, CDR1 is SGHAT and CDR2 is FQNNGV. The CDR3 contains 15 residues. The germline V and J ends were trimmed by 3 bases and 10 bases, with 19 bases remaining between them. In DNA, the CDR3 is TGTGCCAGCAGCTTGGGCGGGGGCCCCACAAGGGAGCAGTTCTTC. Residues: CASSLGGGPTREQFF.